Listed below are T cell receptor beta chains from one sample, sequenced in a study of cytomegalovirus exposure and HLA in healthy donors. This table comes from immunoSEQ multiplex PCR, and its TCRdb copy is limited to in-frame clones, with some not included. The table has fewer than 150,000 clones, roughly 78% seen once; the top ten hold around 4.8%. The sample consisted of PBMCs. Every receptor here comes from a man aged 25 to 40 in good health. Each CDR3 is given with its conserved first and last residue.

v_call,cdr3_length,cdr3_aa
TRBV19,15,CASSYRDRGNEKLFF
TRBV7-9,15,CASSLGQLVSYEQYF
TRBV5-8,12,CASSGQYNEQFF
TRBV4-3,11,CASREGTEAFF
TRBV5-1,16,CASSVTGMWGTDTQYF
TRBV6-5,14,CASRGQGRTYEQYF
TRBV19,13,CASSTAGFDGYTF
TRBV7-9,13,CASSLQGRNGYTF
TRBV6-5,15,CASSYGHLSGNTIYF
TRBV6-5,14,CASSEGGRNGELFF
TRBV5-6,13,CASSFTRSYEQYF
TRBV18,13,CASSPGQEETQYF
TRBV7-3,17,CASRLRGGDRSYNEQFF
TRBV7-3,15,CASGPGQGRSTEAFF
TRBV14,16,CASSQGLAGVQETQYF
TRBV28,15,CASSVTGALSYEQYF